The TCR beta chain under discussion was sequenced for a study of early T cells in non-severe SARS-CoV-2 infection. Study overall: Sequencing of bulk RNA from unsorted whole blood was done, without chain pairing.

This clonotype was observed many times. Unique molecular identifiers (one per individual cDNA molecule) were attached. From the 5' RACE reads, TCRdb called clonotypes with MiXCR, one entry per CDR3 protein. The profile shows about 39,000 distinct CDR3 sequences, over 4% of them singletons. The CDR3 is 13 amino acids. Looked up from germline, CDR1 is LGHNA and CDR2 is YSLEER. With 0 bases removed from V and 9 bases from J, the gap between germline ends came to 9 bases. This receptor was taken from an adult who was a healthcare worker with PCR-confirmed SARS-CoV-2 infection or an uninfected control (not recorded which). The sample consisted of whole blood. The gene calls are TRBV4-3 and TRBJ2-1; D call uncertain. The CDR3 protein is CASSQDPPLEQFF. The CDR3 coding sequence is TGCGCCAGCAGCCAAGATCCCCCTCTTGAGCAGTTCTTC.